Presented here are 4 T cell receptor beta chains from one specimen sequenced in a study of OX40 agonist ivuxolimab in advanced cancers. TCRdb's table, derived via immunoSEQ multiplex PCR, lists solely in-frame clones and lacks some. Of 60,000 to 85,000 clones listed, roughly four fifths were seen once; the top ten hold about 1.6%. The specimen comprised CD4+ or CD8+ T cells sorted from blood, sampled in a trial of the OX40 agonist ivuxolimab. The source is an adult with an advanced solid tumor such as melanoma, head and neck, liver or kidney cancer.

This clone was picked up a small number of times. The chain has TRBV14 and TRBJ1-4; 8 bases are shared with TRBD1. Germline-derived CDR1 and CDR2 are SGHDN and FVKESK. This CDR3 has 16 amino acids. Trimming at V came to 3 bases and at J to 4 bases, leaving 7 bases not matched to a gene. CDR3 region: CASSQGTGGSNEKLFF. CDR3 in DNA: TGTGCCAGCAGCCAGGGTACAGGGGGGAGTAATGAAAAACTGTTTTTT.

This clone occurred once. The V gene is TRBV6-5, the J gene TRBJ2-7; D call uncertain. Germline-derived CDR1 and CDR2 are MNHEY and SVGAGI. The germline V and J ends were trimmed by 5 bases and 2 bases, with 13 bases remaining between them. This CDR3 has 14 amino acids. Here the CDR3 reads CASSPRGVAYEQYF. DNA of the CDR3: TGTGCCAGCAGTCCCCGTGGAGTAGCCTACGAGCAGTACTTC.

The chain is built from TRBV29-1 and TRBJ2-7; TRBD1 matches at 7 bases. The trim removed 7 bases at V and 2 bases at J, leaving 5 bases unmatched. This CDR3 contains 12 residues. From germline, CDR1 is SQVTM and CDR2 ANQGSEA. The CDR3 DNA follows: TGCAGCGACCGGGACAGCCCCTACGAGCAGTACTTC. This codes for CSDRDSPYEQYF.

The V gene is TRBV15, the J gene TRBJ2-7, with no clear D. The V gene's germline CDR1 is LNHNV and CDR2 YYDKDF (reference sequence). Trimming pared 4 bases from V and 2 bases from J, leaving 9 bases between. The CDR3 covers 13 residues. CDR3 amino acids: CATSMTAAYEQYF. The CDR3, as DNA: TGTGCCACCAGCATGACTGCCGCCTACGAGCAGTACTTC.